The 25 T cell receptor beta chains in this list originate from one sample, sequenced in a study of OX40 agonist ivuxolimab in advanced cancers. Produced via immunoSEQ multiplex PCR; TCRdb's table is partial and in-frame only. The repertoire holds 55,000 to 65,000 clones, with about nine tenths as singletons. This specimen consisted of CD4+ or CD8+ T cells sorted from blood, obtained in a trial of the OX40 agonist ivuxolimab. Receptors originate from an adult with an advanced solid tumor such as melanoma, head and neck, liver or kidney cancer.

This chain links TRBV11-2 with TRBJ2-1, with D unclear. This CDR3 has 13 residues. Deletions cut 0 bases from V and 4 bases from J, with 4 bases between. In germline, CDR1 is SGHAT, CDR2 FQNNGV. CDR3 bases: TGTGCCAGCAGCTTAGAGGAGTACAATGAGCAGTTCTTC. Protein product: CASSLEEYNEQFF.

The chain carries TRBV5-4 and TRBJ2-3, with D perhaps given as TRBD1 or TRBD2 (5 bases each). This CDR3 region has 15 residues. V lost 0 bases to trimming and J lost 3 bases, with 11 bases between them. CDR1 and CDR2 (germline): SGHNT, YYREEE (reference sequence). As DNA, the CDR3 is TGTGCCAGCAGCTTGGCCGGTGGGGGAACAGATACGCAGTATTTT. Protein: CASSLAGGGTDTQYF.

This clone was detected once. Here the CDR3 DNA reads TGTGCCAGCAGTGCAGGGTTGGGTCAGCCCCAGCATTTT. It is translated as CASSAGLGQPQHF. V gene TRBV2 combines with J gene TRBJ1-5; a weak D match, TRBD1 (5 bases). The CDR3 is 13 amino acids. The germline V and J ends were trimmed by 4 bases and 6 bases, with 10 bases remaining between them. Germline V gives CDR1 SNHLY, CDR2 FYNNEI.

V gene TRBV9 combines with J gene TRBJ2-3; TRBD2 might be the D (7 bases). Germline CDR1 is SGDLS and CDR2 is YYNGEE. The V gene lost 2 bases and the J gene lost 5 bases, with 21 bases spanning the gap. This CDR3 is 17 amino acids long. Here the CDR3 reads CASSVRGGGNSIDTQYF. The DNA for the CDR3 is TGTGCCAGCAGCGTCCGAGGCGGGGGCAACAGTATAGATACGCAGTATTTT.

This chain links TRBV28 with TRBJ2-2, with D possibly TRBD2 on 6 matching bases. The CDR3 runs to 15 residues. Per the germline V gene, CDR1 is MDHEN and CDR2 is SYDVKM. Deletions cut 3 bases from V and 4 bases from J, with 12 bases between. The CDR3 loop reads CASSLSTEGTGELFF. The CDR3 DNA sequence: TGTGCCAGCAGTTTGTCCACGGAGGGCACCGGGGAGCTGTTTTTT.

This chain's CDR3 is CASSLVGQSQETQYF. The CDR3 region has the DNA TGTGCCAGCAGCTTGGTTGGGCAGTCCCAGGAGACCCAGTACTTC. The J gene is TRBJ2-5, the V gene TRBV5-6; D call uncertain. The ends were cut back, 0 bases at V and 5 bases at J, with 14 bases in the middle. This CDR3 comprises 15 residues. Germline CDR1 reads SGHDT; CDR2 reads YYEEEE.

As concerns this clone: A junction end diverges from the germline sequence, so it may reflect a read error. The chain couples TRBV7-6 to TRBJ1-1, with D perhaps matching TRBD1 (5 bases). Germline loops: CDR1 SGHVS, CDR2 FNYEAQ. The CDR3 has 11 amino acids. The CDR3 loop reads CASSLRDGLDF. The CDR3 region has the DNA TGTGCCAGCAGCCTCCGGGACGGCCTAGACTTT.

This clone was recorded a few times. This chain links TRBV10-1 with TRBJ1-4, with D tentatively TRBD1 (6 bases). The CDR3 length is 13 residues. The V gene's germline CDR1 is WNHNN and CDR2 SYGVQD (reference sequence). V was trimmed by 4 bases and J by 8 bases, leaving 11 bases between them. The CDR3 protein is CASSAQGGEKLFF. In DNA, the CDR3 is TGCGCCAGCAGTGCACAGGGCGGCGAAAAACTGTTTTTT.

This rearrangement joins TRBV7-2 to TRBJ1-3; 7 positions agree with TRBD1. CDR3 size: 16 residues. The trim removed 3 bases at V and 0 bases at J, leaving 5 bases unmatched. Germline V CDR1 and CDR2: SGHTA, FQGNSA. The CDR3 loop is CASSFGQAISGNTIYF. The DNA of the CDR3 is TGTGCCAGCAGCTTCGGACAGGCAATCTCTGGAAACACCATATATTTT.

The chain recombines TRBV7-6 with TRBJ2-1, with 7 positions matching TRBD2. Germline V gene data show CDR1 as SGHVS and CDR2 as FNYEAQ. Unmatched junction bases numbered 5, after V lost 0 bases and J lost 0 bases. This CDR3 spans 17 amino acids. The CDR3 sequence: CASSLAPGGSSYNEQFF. The CDR3 nucleotides read TGTGCCAGCAGCTTAGCACCCGGGGGGAGCTCCTACAATGAGCAGTTCTTC.

This sequence joins TRBV5-6 and TRBJ2-1; 8 bases are a match to TRBD1. Trimming took 10 bases from V and 2 from J; bases not matched to a gene: 5. The CDR3 is 13 residues long. Germline V gives CDR1 SGHDT, CDR2 YYEEEE. Here the CDR3 reads CASRDRTYNEQFF. The CDR3 bases are TGTGCCTCACGGGACAGGACCTACAATGAGCAGTTCTTC.

J is TRBJ2-2 and V is TRBV7-2, with TRBD2 matching 7 bases. Germline V CDR1 and CDR2: SGHTA, FQGNSA. V shed 1 base, J shed 7 bases, and the junction held 6 bases outside the gene matches. CDR3 length: 15 amino acids. CDR3 region: CASSLVSGIDGELFF. In nucleotides, the CDR3 is TGTGCCAGCAGCTTAGTCAGCGGGATAGACGGGGAGCTGTTTTTT.

This clone was counted once. The V gene is TRBV2, the J gene TRBJ2-5; D assignment may be TRBD1 or TRBD2 (5 bases each). The V end lost 6 bases, the J end lost 5 bases, and 19 bases lay between the germline ends. CDR3 length: 15 amino acids. CDR1 and CDR2 (germline): SNHLY, FYNNEI. The CDR3 protein is CASSQLLGTGETQYF. In DNA form, the CDR3 reads TGTGCCAGCAGCCAATTACTCGGGACGGGGGAGACCCAGTACTTC.

The chain carries TRBV19 and TRBJ1-5; tentative D call: TRBD1 (6 bases). The V gene lost 6 bases and the J gene lost 3 bases, with 15 bases spanning the gap. CDR1 is LNHDA, CDR2 SQIVND, per germline (reference sequence). The CDR3 has 15 residues. CDR3 in amino acids: CASRSPRGINQPQHF. CDR3 sequence (DNA): TGTGCCAGTAGATCCCCGAGGGGGATCAATCAGCCCCAGCATTTT. The entire variable domain, with the rest obtained from reference TRBV19 and TRBJ1-5, is as follows: DGGITQSPKYLFRKEGQNVTLSCEQNLNHDAMYWYRQDPGQGLRLIYYSQIVNDFQKGDIAEGYSVSREKKESFPLTVTSAQKNPTAFYLCASRSPRGINQPQHFGDGTRLSIL.

The chain is built from TRBV5-1 and TRBJ2-1; D may be TRBD1 (6 bases). The germline V and J ends were trimmed by 0 bases and 4 bases, with 8 bases remaining between them. This CDR3 spans 14 amino acids. Germline lookup yields CDR1 SGHRS and CDR2 YFSETQ. The CDR3 loop reads CASSLGTDYNEQFF. The CDR3 DNA reads TGCGCCAGCAGCTTGGGGACAGATTACAATGAGCAGTTCTTC.

The count of this clone is one. This chain connects TRBV27 to TRBJ2-1; 8 bases agree with TRBD1. The CDR3 is 16 amino acids. From germline, CDR1 is MNHEY and CDR2 SMNVEV (reference sequence). Trimming at V came to 3 bases and at J to 0 bases, leaving 4 bases not matched to a gene. The CDR3 DNA reads as TGTGCCAGCAGTTTTTTCAGGGGGCTCTCCTACAATGAGCAGTTCTTC. It encodes CASSFFRGLSYNEQFF.

The chain couples TRBV27 to TRBJ2-2; D is possibly TRBD1 (5 bases). Germline assignment: CDR1 MNHEY and CDR2 SMNVEV (reference sequence). The CDR3 totals 13 residues. V was cut by 5 bases and J by 1 base, with 5 bases left in between. The CDR3 sequence: CASSGQNTGELFF. In DNA, the CDR3 is TGTGCCAGCAGTGGACAGAACACCGGGGAGCTGTTTTTT.

The chain is built from TRBV10-3 and TRBJ2-7; 9 nucleotides agree with TRBD2. CDR1 and CDR2 (germline): ENHRY, SYGVKD. There are 12 residues in the CDR3. The CDR3 nucleotides read TGTGCGATAGCGGGGGAATCCTACGAGCAGTACTTC. This sequence encodes CAIAGESYEQYF.

This clone was recorded once. This chain connects TRBV6-1 to TRBJ1-1, with D perhaps matching TRBD1 (6 bases). Looked up from germline, CDR1 is MNHNS and CDR2 is SASEGT. Between the trimmed V and J ends, which lost 0 bases and 8 bases, there was a span of 10 bases. CDR3 length: 13 residues. In DNA form, the CDR3 reads TGTGCCAGCAGTGAAGCGGGACAAACAGAAGCTTTCTTT. Its translation is CASSEAGQTEAFF.

The chain links TRBV28 to TRBJ2-1; D is unclear. Per the germline V gene, CDR1 is MDHEN and CDR2 is SYDVKM. This CDR3 spans 12 amino acids. Deletions cut 5 bases from V and 9 bases from J, with 11 bases between. The CDR3 DNA follows: TGTGCCAGCAGTCTCCCCACGTTTGAGCAGTTCTTC. Its translation is CASSLPTFEQFF.

V usage is TRBV18 and J usage is TRBJ1-4; a possible D gene is TRBD1 (6 bases). V lost 2 bases, J lost 6 bases, and 16 bases lay in between. There are 16 residues in the CDR3. The germline V gene encodes CDR1 KGHSH and CDR2 LQKENI. DNA of the CDR3: TGTGCCAGCTCACCAAAAGGTGCAGGGGTTTATGAAAAACTGTTTTTT. It encodes CASSPKGAGVYEKLFF.

This clone was recorded only once. The V gene is TRBV2, the J gene TRBJ1-6, with D unresolved. Germline V gene sequence: CDR1 SNHLY, CDR2 FYNNEI. Trimming removed 6 bases at V and 5 bases at J, with 8 bases between. The CDR3 is 13 residues long. The DNA for the CDR3 is TGTGCCAGCAGCGGTCATAATAATTCACCCCTCCACTTT. It codes for CASSGHNNSPLHF. Using reference TRBV2 and TRBJ1-6 for the parts outside the CDR3, the full variable domain is EPEVTQTPSHQVTQMGQEVILRCVPISNHLYFYWYRQILGQKVEFLVSFYNNEISEKSEIFDDQFSVERPDGSNFTLKIRSTKLEDSAMYFCASSGHNNSPLHFGNGTRLTVT.

This chain joins TRBV9 and TRBJ2-1; 13 nucleotides line up with TRBD2. With V trimmed by 0 bases and J by 2 bases, 5 bases remained unmatched. There are 18 residues in the CDR3. Germline loops: CDR1 SGDLS, CDR2 YYNGEE. DNA of the CDR3: TGTGCCAGCAGCGTAGGGACTAGCGGGAGTAGTGCCTACAATGAGCAGTTCTTC. Translating gives CASSVGTSGSSAYNEQFF.

DNA for the CDR3: TGTGCCAGCAGCAAATGGGAGGGAATGAACACTGAAGCTTTCTTT. Translated: CASSKWEGMNTEAFF. V is TRBV21-1 and J is TRBJ1-1. TRBV21-1 is a known pseudogene. The CDR3 has 15 amino acids.

This clone was recorded only once. The J gene is TRBJ1-2, the V gene TRBV30; maybe TRBD1 (5 bases). CDR3 length: 14 residues. The V and J ends lost 8 bases and 4 bases respectively, with 20 bases between them. Germline V CDR1 and CDR2: GTSNPN, SVGIG (reference sequence). Here the CDR3 DNA reads TGTGCCAAGACCCTGGCGGGGGGGACCTATGGCTACACCTTC. As protein: CAKTLAGGTYGYTF.